Each of the 21 T cell receptor beta chains below was sequenced from the same sample in a study of blood T cells in healthy people across ages. Through a sample-barcoded 5' primer and a J-beta primer mix, a second PCR was run for about 6 to 11 cycles. TCRdb recomputed calls from the 5' RACE reads with MiXCR, one row per CDR3 protein. Among roughly 500,000 distinct CDR3 sequences listed, about 24% were seen once. The data also belong to a second study, concerning T cells of mothers and their children.

Material for sequencing was blood. Receptor source: a boy between 10 and 17 years old in good health.

This clonotype has a single count. A read error may explain this, as a much larger clone is one base away. The gene calls are TRBV2 and TRBJ2-7; D might be TRBD1 (6 bases). V shed 10 bases and J shed 1 base, with 14 bases lying between them. Germline CDR1 and CDR2: SNHLY and FYNNEI. The CDR3 is 13 residues long. The CDR3 DNA reads as TGTGCCAACAGCGTCGGGACATCCTACGAGCAGTACTTC. This gives the protein CANSVGTSYEQYF.

This clonotype was counted at least ten times. The chain carries TRBV27 and TRBJ2-1, with 15 bases matching TRBD2. The junction had 0 bases not matched to a gene; V was cut back by 2 bases and J by 7 bases. Germline lookup yields CDR1 MNHEY and CDR2 SMNVEV (reference sequence). The CDR3 loop spans 15 amino acids. The CDR3 sequence: CASSLGTSGRNEQFF. The DNA of the CDR3 is TGTGCCAGCAGTTTAGGGACTAGCGGGAGGAATGAGCAGTTCTTC.

The chain carries TRBV5-5 and TRBJ2-3; 10 positions match TRBD2. Germline V gene data show CDR1 as SGHKS and CDR2 as YYEKEE (reference sequence). The CDR3 spans 16 residues. V lost 4 bases and J lost 1; bases outside the gene matches: 6. This CDR3 is CASSPLGTSGTDTQYF. The CDR3 DNA is TGTGCCAGCAGCCCTCTTGGGACTAGCGGCACAGATACGCAGTATTTT.

V usage is TRBV29-1 and J usage is TRBJ1-2; the match to TRBD1 covers 9 bases. Germline CDR1 and CDR2: SQVTM and ANQGSEA. The trim removed 3 bases at V and 5 bases at J, leaving 4 bases unmatched. This CDR3 has 13 residues. In DNA, the CDR3 is TGCAGCGTTGAGACAGGGGGTGCGTATGGCTACACCTTC. This encodes CSVETGGAYGYTF.

This clonotype was seen more than once but under ten times. The chain uses TRBV4-1 and TRBJ2-7; the D is unclear. Per the germline V gene, CDR1 is MGHRA and CDR2 is YSYEKL. The CDR3 has 14 residues. The V end lost 0 bases, the J end lost 5 bases, and 11 bases lay between the germline ends. CDR3 in DNA: TGCGCCAGCAGCCAAGAAGGCTCCCTCGACGAGCAGTACTTC. It codes for CASSQEGSLDEQYF.

J is TRBJ2-1 and V is TRBV27, with 7 bases identical to TRBD2. The CDR3 sequence is 16 residues long. The ends lost 4 bases at V and 6 bases at J; junction bases unmatched: 12. CDR1 and CDR2 from the germline V gene are MNHEY and SMNVEV (reference sequence). CDR3 sequence: CASSSQWDYSFNEQFF. The CDR3 DNA sequence: TGTGCCAGCAGTTCCCAGTGGGACTACTCGTTCAATGAGCAGTTCTTC.

This clonotype was found a few times. This sequence joins TRBV5-1 and TRBJ2-3; 7 nucleotides line up with TRBD2. The V segment lost 4 bases and the J segment 2 bases; nucleotides outside the gene matches: 7. Germline CDR1 and CDR2: SGHRS and YFSETQ. This CDR3 is 15 amino acids long. The CDR3 DNA sequence: TGCGCCAGCAGCAACCGCCGGGGGGACACAGATACGCAGTATTTT. It encodes CASSNRRGDTDTQYF.

This clonotype has only a few counts. The chain employs TRBV7-8 and TRBJ2-3; unclear D gene. Deletions cut 6 bases from V and 2 bases from J, with 12 bases between. This CDR3 region has 14 residues. Germline-derived CDR1 and CDR2 are SGHVS and FQNEAQ. The CDR3 DNA reads as TGTGCCAGCAGGTCCCGCACGCCCACAGATACGCAGTATTTT. Encoded protein: CASRSRTPTDTQYF.

In regard to this clonotype: A read error may produce the germline difference seen at one junction end. This chain connects TRBV28 to TRBJ1-4; D may be TRBD1 (5 bases). The CDR3 runs 14 residues. Germline V gene sequence: CDR1 MDHEN, CDR2 SYDVKM. CDR3: CASSLEGLREKLFF. The CDR3 nucleotides read TGTGCCAGCAGTTTAGAGGGGCTGAGAGAAAAGCTGTTTTTT. Full variable domain (outside the CDR3, taken from reference TRBV28 and TRBJ1-4): DVKVTQSSRYLVKRTGEKVFLECVQDMDHENMFWYRQDPGLGLRLIYFSYDVKMKEKGDIPEGYSVSREKKERFSLILESASTNQTSMYLCASSLEGLREKLFFGSGTQLSVL.

V gene TRBV20-1 combines with J gene TRBJ2-2; D is uncertain. The germline V gene has CDR1 DFQATT and CDR2 SNEGSKA (reference sequence). The CDR3 contains 11 residues. Trimming stripped 4 bases from V and 4 bases from J, with 4 bases between. CDR3 bases: TGCAGTGCTATCGTCACCGGGGAGCTGTTTTTT. The encoded protein is CSAIVTGELFF.

This clonotype was observed a handful of times. The CDR3 DNA follows: TGCGCCAGCAGCCAAGATGAGGGGGACACCGGGGAGCTGTTTTTT. This gives the protein CASSQDEGDTGELFF. The J gene is TRBJ2-2, the V gene TRBV4-3; the D gene is possibly TRBD1 (6 bases). From germline, CDR1 is LGHNA and CDR2 YSLEER. The CDR3 runs to 15 residues. Trimming stripped 0 bases from V and 3 bases from J, with 8 bases between.

Concerning this clonotype: At one boundary the junction diverges from the germline segment, which might be a read error. V is TRBV5-1 and J is TRBJ2-2; 9 bases map to TRBD1. Germline lookup yields CDR1 SGHRS and CDR2 YFSETQ. The length of the CDR3 is 12 residues. CDR3 nucleotides: TGCGCCAGCAGCTTAGACAGGGGGGAACTGTTTTTT. It yields the protein CASSLDRGELFF.

The V and J genes are TRBV6-2 or TRBV6-3 and TRBJ2-4; 8 bases are shared with TRBD2. The length of the CDR3 is 18 residues. Trimming removed 0 bases from V and 3 bases from J; junction bases left unmatched: 10. CDR1 is MNHEY, CDR2 SVGEGT, per germline. CDR3 in amino acids: CASSYSSQRETVKNIQYF. The CDR3 DNA reads TGTGCCAGCAGTTACTCGAGCCAGCGGGAGACAGTCAAAAACATTCAGTACTTC.

This rearrangement joins TRBV20-1 to TRBJ2-5; 9 nucleotides agree with TRBD2. The closer fit of TRBJ2-1 to the DNA end suggests the J call may be wrong. This CDR3 has 15 amino acids. Germline V lookup: CDR1 DFQATT, CDR2 SNEGSKA (reference sequence). CDR3 sequence (DNA): TGCAGTGCTAGACACCCTAGCGGGATAGGCGATGAGCAGTTCTTC. This codes for CSARHPSGIGDEQFF.

This clonotype was recorded many times. The chain recombines TRBV28 with TRBJ2-5, with 9 positions matching TRBD2. The J call may not be correct, given that the DNA end is closer to TRBJ2-7. Germline CDR1 and CDR2: MDHEN and SYDVKM. This CDR3 region has 15 residues. The CDR3 DNA reads as TGTGCCAGCAGTCCCCGGACTAGCGACTCCTACGAGCAGTACTTC. Amino acid sequence: CASSPRTSDSYEQYF.

The chain couples TRBV24-1 to TRBJ1-2; 8 positions match TRBD1. This CDR3 has 13 residues. V gave up 9 bases and J gave up 6 bases; unmatched junction bases: 8. The germline gives CDR1 KGHDR, CDR2 SFDVKD. Written as DNA, the CDR3 is TGTGCCACCCTAGGACAGGGATTGGATGGCTACACCTTC. It translates to CATLGQGLDGYTF.

This clonotype was seen only a few times. This sequence joins TRBV7-2 and TRBJ2-1, with D possibly matching TRBD1 (5 bases). The J call may be in error: the DNA end matches TRBJ2-5 better. The germline V gene encodes CDR1 SGHTA and CDR2 FQGNSA. The CDR3 extends over 14 amino acids. For the CDR3, the DNA is TGTGCCAGCAGCTTTCAGGCGGCAGGGGAGACCCAGTACTTC. It translates to CASSFQAAGETQYF.

The genes are TRBV12-3 or TRBV12-4 and TRBJ2-7, with a tentative D call TRBD2 (6 bases). Trimming stripped 6 bases from V and 0 bases from J, with 12 bases between. The CDR3 extends over 14 amino acids. As DNA, the CDR3 is TGTGCCAGCAGCCCTAGCGCTATCTCCTACGAGCAGTACTTC. Protein sequence: CASSPSAISYEQYF.

This clonotype was seen more than once but under ten times. The chain links TRBV6-5 to TRBJ2-4; 8 bases agree with TRBD1. V trimming: 4 bases; J trimming: 1 base; junction bases outside the gene matches: 6. The germline V gene encodes CDR1 MNHEY and CDR2 SVGAGI. This CDR3 contains 16 residues. The CDR3: CASSSRTGTAKNIQYF. CDR3 coding DNA: TGTGCCAGCAGTTCACGGACAGGGACGGCCAAAAACATTCAGTACTTC.

V and J are TRBV2 and TRBJ1-5; D ambiguous. Per germline, CDR1 SNHLY and CDR2 FYNNEI. The germline V and J ends were trimmed by 6 bases and 4 bases, with 10 bases remaining between them. The CDR3 extends over 13 amino acids. The CDR3 DNA reads TGTGCCAGCAGGTCCATAGGGAATCAGCCCCAGCATTTT. Protein sequence: CASRSIGNQPQHF.

This clonotype was observed a few times. The chain joins TRBV20-1 to TRBJ2-1, with 9 bases fitting TRBD2. Trimming at V came to 7 bases and at J to 5 bases, leaving 12 bases not matched to a gene. The CDR3 loop spans 15 amino acids. The V gene's germline CDR1 is DFQATT and CDR2 SNEGSKA (reference sequence). The CDR3 region is CSVPLAGRGDNEQFF. As DNA, the CDR3 is TGCAGTGTTCCCCTAGCGGGGAGAGGAGACAATGAGCAGTTCTTC.